These 20 T cell receptor beta chains share one sample of origin, sequenced in a study of post-analysis software for immune sequencing data. Study findings and constraints: There were five or six TRBV segments more frequent in patients than controls, and TRBV5-6, TRBV5-1 and TRBV20-1 were among them.

Unique molecular identifiers tagged the TCR beta cDNA libraries. TCRdb reprocessed the PCR reads via MiXCR and lists one record per CDR3 protein. The table lists 750,000 to 950,000 distinct CDR3 sequences, roughly 50% of them singletons. For these TCRs, the target antigens are not known. Sequencing was carried out using blood. Receptors were obtained from a girl between 5 and 17 years old with multiple sclerosis.

The V gene is TRBV5-1, the J gene TRBJ2-5, with no clear D. The V end was cut by 4 bases, the J end by 1 base, with 8 bases between. The CDR3 covers 13 residues. Germline V gene lookup returns CDR1 SGHRS and CDR2 YFSETQ. The CDR3 sequence is CASSPITQETQYF. The CDR3 DNA is TGCGCCAGCAGCCCTATCACCCAAGAGACCCAGTACTTC.

The chain combines TRBV9 with TRBJ2-1, with 8 bases lining up with TRBD2. CDR1 and CDR2 from the germline V gene are SGDLS and YYNGEE. Trimming took 0 bases from V and 0 from J; bases not matched to a gene: 17. CDR3 length equals 21 residues. CDR3 protein: CASSVAGLEGGWGSSYNEQFF. The CDR3 DNA sequence: TGTGCCAGCAGCGTAGCGGGACTAGAGGGAGGATGGGGAAGCTCCTACAATGAGCAGTTCTTC.

The chain recombines TRBV20-1 with TRBJ1-1; 7 nucleotides match TRBD1. Germline lookup yields CDR1 DFQATT and CDR2 SNEGSKA (reference sequence). Germline trimming cut 0 bases from V and 5 bases from J; bases unmatched to any gene: 6. The CDR3 has 14 residues. The CDR3 is CSARELTGVTEAFF. The CDR3 DNA reads as TGCAGTGCTAGAGAGCTAACAGGGGTGACTGAAGCTTTCTTT.

There are a few counts of this clonotype. The V gene is TRBV12-3 or TRBV12-4, the J gene TRBJ2-5, with TRBD2 identical over 8 bases. The CDR3 sequence is 16 residues long. Losses at the gene ends were 5 bases for V and 11 bases for J; bases not matched to a gene: 19. The CDR3 spells CASSPGGSLSKREQYF. The CDR3 nucleotides are TGTGCCAGCAGTCCGGGCGGGTCCTTGTCGAAGCGGGAGCAGTACTTC.

The chain employs TRBV19 and TRBJ1-2, with D unresolved. The CDR3 is 13 amino acids. The V and J ends lost 2 bases and 3 bases respectively, with 7 bases between them. Germline CDR1 is LNHDA and CDR2 is SQIVND (reference sequence). The CDR3 spells CASSISPDYGYTF. Written as DNA, the CDR3 is TGTGCCAGTAGTATATCGCCGGACTATGGCTACACCTTC.

V is TRBV20-1 and J is TRBJ2-1; TRBD1 or TRBD2 may be the D gene (6 bases each). The CDR3 contains 14 residues. V lost 6 bases and J lost 4, with 16 bases in between. Germline lookup yields CDR1 DFQATT and CDR2 SNEGSKA (reference sequence). The CDR3 sequence: CSAGGQRSYNEQFF. CDR3 DNA: TGCAGTGCCGGGGGCCAGCGGAGTTACAATGAGCAGTTCTTC.

The V and J genes are TRBV6-6 and TRBJ2-3; D is unclear. This CDR3 has 14 amino acids. In germline, CDR1 is MNHNY, CDR2 SVGAGI (reference sequence). V was cut by 4 bases and J by 2 bases, with 10 bases left in between. CDR3 protein: CASSFLQATDTQYF. The CDR3 DNA is TGTGCCAGCAGTTTTTTGCAGGCCACAGATACGCAGTATTTT.

This clonotype was counted between two and nine times. V and J are TRBV9 and TRBJ2-7; D remains unclear. Deletions cut 3 bases from V and 0 bases from J, with 13 bases between. Germline V gives CDR1 SGDLS, CDR2 YYNGEE. There are 15 residues in the CDR3. CDR3 sequence (DNA): TGTGCCAGCAGCGCAGATGCAACAAGCTCCTACGAGCAGTACTTC. It is translated as CASSADATSSYEQYF.

The chain carries TRBV7-2 and TRBJ1-4, with TRBD1 as a possible D gene (5 bases). CDR3 length: 15 residues. V lost 1 base and J lost 7, with 13 bases in between. CDR1 SGHTA and CDR2 FQGNSA come from the germline V gene. The CDR3: CASSLEGQGPEKLFF. In DNA, the CDR3 is TGTGCCAGCAGCTTAGAAGGGCAGGGCCCTGAAAAACTGTTTTTT.

This sequence joins TRBV10-3 and TRBJ2-6; D is ambiguous. V shed 2 bases and J shed 0 bases, with 11 bases lying between them. The CDR3 runs to 17 residues. CDR1 and CDR2 from the germline V gene are ENHRY and SYGVKD. The CDR3 DNA follows: TGTGCCATCAGTGAGAGGCGGCAGAGCTCTGGGGCCAACGTCCTGACTTTC. Amino acids: CAISERRQSSGANVLTF.

The rearrangement links TRBV7-2 to TRBJ1-4; D not certain. Trimming removed 5 bases from V and 5 bases from J, with 15 bases in between. The CDR3 is made up of 15 amino acids. The germline V gene encodes CDR1 SGHTA and CDR2 FQGNSA. This CDR3 reads CASSPPGSGNEKLFF. In DNA, the CDR3 is TGTGCCAGCAGCCCACCGGGATCCGGGAATGAAAAACTGTTTTTT. Complete variable domain (other parts from reference TRBV7-2 and TRBJ1-4): GAGVSQSPSNKVTEKGKDVELRCDPISGHTALYWYRQSLGQGLEFLIYFQGNSAPDKSGLPSDRFSAERTGGSVSTLTIQRTQQEDSAVYLCASSPPGSGNEKLFFGSGTQLSVL.

V and J are TRBV12-3 or TRBV12-4 and TRBJ2-1; D may be TRBD2 (5 bases). This CDR3 comprises 14 residues. V was cut by 8 bases and J by 7 bases, with 18 bases left in between. The CDR3 nucleotides read TGTGCCAGCGTGGGGAGAGAGAAAGGTAATGAGCAGTTCTTC. It is translated as CASVGREKGNEQFF.

The V gene is TRBV5-6, the J gene TRBJ2-7, with 10 nucleotides matching TRBD1. Trimming cost V 0 bases and J 11 bases; bases outside gene matches: 5. The CDR3 totals 13 residues. Germline CDR1 reads SGHDT; CDR2 reads YYEEEE. This CDR3 reads CASSLALGTGEYF. CDR3 DNA sequence: TGTGCCAGCAGCTTGGCCCTTGGGACAGGGGAGTACTTC. Complete variable domain (other parts from reference TRBV5-6 and TRBJ2-7): DAGVTQSPTHLIKTRGQQVTLRCSPKSGHDTVSWYQQALGQGPQFIFQYYEEEERQRGNFPDRFSGHQFPNYSSELNVNALLLGDSALYLCASSLALGTGEYFGPGTRLTVT.

The chain couples TRBV10-3 to TRBJ1-2, with D possibly TRBD1 on 6 matching bases. The CDR3 spans 14 residues. Germline V gene data show CDR1 as ENHRY and CDR2 as SYGVKD. The V end lost 6 bases, the J end lost 2 bases, and 13 bases lay between the germline ends. The CDR3 nucleotides are TGTGCCATCAGAGGACAGCTTATGAACTATGGCTACACCTTC. As protein: CAIRGQLMNYGYTF.

The V call is TRBV29-1, the J call TRBJ2-7; 8 bases line up with TRBD1. This CDR3 comprises 13 residues. V shed 5 bases, J shed 5 bases, and the junction held 8 bases outside the gene matches. CDR1 SQVTM and CDR2 ANQGSEA come from the germline V gene. The CDR3 sequence is CSVFSGGPHEQYF. The DNA for the CDR3 is TGCAGCGTTTTTTCAGGGGGCCCCCACGAGCAGTACTTC.

This clonotype has just a few counts. V is TRBV2 and J is TRBJ1-2; TRBD1 aligns across 11 bases. Germline-derived CDR1 and CDR2 are SNHLY and FYNNEI. CDR3 size: 13 residues. J lost 7 bases, V lost 7 bases, and 5 bases had no gene match. CDR3 DNA: TGTGCCAGCAAGGACAGGGGGCGCGGTGGCTACACCTTC. Encoded protein: CASKDRGRGGYTF.

CDR3 residues: CASQDSTKTQYF. CDR3 nucleotides: TGTGCCAGCCAGGACAGTACCAAGACCCAGTACTTC. The chain links TRBV6-5 to TRBJ2-5; the D gene is possibly TRBD1 (6 bases). The CDR3 length is 12 residues. V lost 8 bases and J 6 bases, leaving 13 bases between the germline ends. In germline, CDR1 is MNHEY, CDR2 SVGAGI.

This chain uses TRBV29-1 with TRBJ2-7; TRBD1 matches 7 bases. With 6 bases clipped from V and 5 bases from J, the junction kept 4 bases outside the gene matches. Per germline, CDR1 SQVTM and CDR2 ANQGSEA. CDR3 length: 11 amino acids. This chain's CDR3 is CSVTGAHEQYF. The CDR3 DNA reads TGCAGCGTAACAGGGGCCCACGAGCAGTACTTC.

This clonotype was observed a few times. CDR3 coding DNA: TGCAGTGCTAGGGGGGAGTACCCGGGACTAGCGGTCTCCTACGAGCAGTACTTC. It specifies CSARGEYPGLAVSYEQYF. The V call is TRBV20-1, the J call TRBJ2-7, with 11 bases matching TRBD2. V gave up 3 bases and J gave up 0 bases; unmatched junction bases: 13. The CDR3 is 18 amino acids. CDR1 is DFQATT, CDR2 SNEGSKA, per germline (reference sequence).

This clonotype was counted once. The gene calls are TRBV11-1 and TRBJ1-1; tentatively, D is TRBD1 (5 bases). V was trimmed by 5 bases and J by 0 bases, leaving 10 bases between them. Germline loops: CDR1 SGHAT, CDR2 FQDESV (reference sequence). The CDR3 has 14 residues. The CDR3 is CASSDLDMNTEAFF. The CDR3 DNA reads TGTGCCAGCAGCGATCTGGACATGAACACTGAAGCTTTCTTT.